These 11 T cell receptor beta chains were all obtained from the same sample, sequenced in a study of T cells in Graves' hyperthyroidism and ophthalmopathy. Regions amplified from RNA transcripts were the TCR beta CDR3 regions. Using the HTBI primer set, a first-round RT-PCR was run on the TCR CDR3. In TCRdb, the multiplex PCR reads were re-called with MiXCR into one record per CDR3 protein. The sample includes fewer than 650,000 distinct CDR3 sequences, approximately 15% of them seen just once. The sequencing input was blood. The receptors shown here come from a middle-aged woman with Graves' hyperthyroidism.

This clonotype was counted many times. The V and J genes are TRBV11-2 and TRBJ2-5; D not resolved. Germline loops: CDR1 SGHAT, CDR2 FQNNGV. V gave up 1 base and J gave up 4 bases, with 13 bases separating them. The CDR3 covers 15 residues. The CDR3 DNA reads as TGTGCCAGCAGCTTAGTTGGCCGCCTTCCAGAGACCCAGTACTTC. Translated, it gives CASSLVGRLPETQYF.

This chain joins TRBV20-1 and TRBJ2-1; 15 bases match TRBD2. With 3 bases clipped from V and 10 bases from J, the junction kept 4 bases outside the gene matches. This CDR3 is built from 14 residues. From germline, CDR1 is DFQATT and CDR2 SNEGSKA (reference sequence). In DNA, the CDR3 is TGCAGTGCTAGGCCAGGGACTAGCGGGAGGGAGCAGTTCTTC. This encodes CSARPGTSGREQFF.

The V call is TRBV20-1, the J call TRBJ2-1, with D maybe TRBD2 (6 bases). Trimming stripped 5 bases from V and 4 bases from J, with 9 bases between. The V gene's germline CDR1 is DFQATT and CDR2 SNEGSKA (reference sequence). This CDR3 comprises 12 residues. The CDR3 is CSAGDSYNEQFF. As DNA, the CDR3 is TGCAGTGCTGGGGACTCTTACAATGAGCAGTTCTTC.

The table lists this clonotype with many counts. CDR3 region: CASSLRGLGYGYTF. The CDR3 DNA is TGTGCCAGCAGCTTGAGGGGGCTGGGCTATGGCTACACCTTC. The V and J genes are TRBV5-4 and TRBJ1-2; 7 bases are a match to TRBD1. This CDR3 is built from 14 residues. V lost 1 base, J lost 4 bases, and 4 bases stayed unmatched. Germline values: CDR1 SGHNT, CDR2 YYREEE (reference sequence).

This clonotype has a count of ten or more. The genes are TRBV7-2 and TRBJ1-2, with 8 bases aligning to TRBD1. Germline CDR1 reads SGHTA; CDR2 reads FQGNSA. CDR3 length equals 15 residues. The V and J ends lost 2 bases and 3 bases, in that order; junction bases with no gene match: 5. CDR3 coding DNA: TGTGCCAGCAGCTTACAGGCAGGGGGCGACTATGGCTACACCTTC. It is translated as CASSLQAGGDYGYTF.

V is TRBV19 and J is TRBJ2-7; D ambiguous. CDR1 is LNHDA and CDR2 is SQIVND in the germline V gene (reference sequence). This CDR3 contains 13 residues. With 6 bases removed from V and 4 bases from J, the gap between germline ends came to 13 bases. In nucleotides, the CDR3 is TGTGCCAGTAGCCCCGCGCCGGGTTACGAGCAGTACTTC. Its protein product is CASSPAPGYEQYF.

Many counts were recorded for this clonotype. V gene TRBV7-9 combines with J gene TRBJ2-5; TRBD1 matches 9 bases. V lost 6 bases and J lost 2; bases outside the gene matches: 4. CDR1 is SEHNR and CDR2 is FQNEAQ in the germline V gene (reference sequence). The CDR3 spans 14 residues. The CDR3: CASRGTGSQETQYF. CDR3 DNA sequence: TGTGCCAGCAGAGGGACAGGGTCTCAAGAGACCCAGTACTTC.

This clonotype was counted ten times or more. The chain links TRBV28 to TRBJ1-3; TRBD1 matches 9 bases. The germline CDR1 and CDR2 sequences are MDHEN and SYDVKM. The CDR3 is 13 residues long. V dropped 10 bases and J dropped 1; count of bases not matched to a gene: 2. CDR3 in amino acids: CATGTGSGNTIYF. The CDR3 nucleotides read TGTGCCACCGGGACAGGGTCTGGAAACACCATATATTTT.

As concerns this clonotype: A read error is possible here, since a much larger clone lies one base away. V and J are TRBV12-3 or TRBV12-4 and TRBJ2-7, with TRBD2 matching over 9 bases. The J segment lost 3 bases and the V segment lost 1 base, leaving 7 bases of the junction unmatched. The CDR3 spans 16 residues. The CDR3 sequence is CASSLVRPSGIYEQYF. The CDR3 coding sequence is TGTGCCAGCAGTTTAGTCAGGCCTAGCGGGATCTACGAGCAGTACTTC.

This clonotype occurred many times. The chain has TRBV11-2 and TRBJ2-1; no firm D call. The CDR3 is 12 residues long. Germline values: CDR1 SGHAT, CDR2 FQNNGV. Trimming pared 2 bases from V and 7 bases from J, leaving 6 bases between. CDR3 loop: CASSLSENEQFF. Written as DNA, the CDR3 is TGTGCCAGCAGCTTAAGCGAGAATGAGCAGTTCTTC.

Many counts were recorded for this clonotype. The V and J genes are TRBV28 and TRBJ1-1, with 8 bases matching TRBD1. The V and J ends lost 8 bases and 6 bases, in that order; junction bases with no gene match: 11. Germline V gives CDR1 MDHEN, CDR2 SYDVKM. CDR3 length equals 14 residues. The CDR3 DNA follows: TGTGCCAGCGGGGAGGACAGGGAGGGAGCTGAAGCTTTCTTT. Translating it yields CASGEDREGAEAFF. Drawing the rest from reference TRBV28 and TRBJ1-1, the complete variable domain is DVKVTQSSRYLVKRTGEKVFLECVQDMDHENMFWYRQDPGLGLRLIYFSYDVKMKEKGDIPEGYSVSREKKERFSLILESASTNQTSMYLCASGEDREGAEAFFGQGTRLTVV.